A selection of T cell receptor beta chains follows, all from one sample in a study of cytomegalovirus exposure and HLA in healthy donors. Assay: immunoSEQ multiplex PCR; the TCRdb copy retains only in-frame clones and omits some. This sample yields more than 80,000 clones, of which over 60% are seen a single time; roughly 7.7% belongs to the top ten. Sequencing was performed on PBMCs. The source is a human donor in good health. CDR3s include the opening cysteine and the closing phenylalanine or tryptophan. The D gene is left open where the match is weak. Only part of the rows carry a size: once, few, many, or a class if the clone is expanded.

j_gene: TRBJ2-7; v_gene: TRBV7-9; abundance: -; d_gene: TRBD1; CDR3aa: CSSSLLPPGQGHEQYF; CDR3nt: TGTTCCAGCAGCCTTTTACCCCCTGGACAGGGCCACGAGCAGTACTTC
j_gene: TRBJ1-4; v_gene: TRBV19; abundance: once; d_gene: -; CDR3aa: CASGQSTNEKLFF; CDR3nt: TGTGCCAGTGGACAGTCAACTAATGAAAAACTGTTTTTT
j_gene: TRBJ1-5; v_gene: TRBV19; abundance: -; d_gene: TRBD1; CDR3aa: CASSLGGSNNQPQHF; CDR3nt: TGTGCCAGTAGTTTAGGGGGCTCAAACAATCAGCCCCAGCATTTT
j_gene: TRBJ2-7; v_gene: TRBV19; abundance: once; d_gene: -; CDR3aa: CASSIKGSDWANAYEQYF; CDR3nt: TGTGCCAGTAGTATAAAAGGATCGGACTGGGCAAATGCCTACGAGCAGTACTTC
j_gene: TRBJ2-7; v_gene: TRBV7-9; abundance: once; d_gene: -; CDR3aa: CSSTPDGYEQYF; CDR3nt: TGTTCCAGCACCCCTGACGGGTACGAGCAGTACTTC
j_gene: TRBJ2-5; v_gene: TRBV7-9; abundance: -; d_gene: -; CDR3aa: CASSLGQAQETQYF; CDR3nt: TGTGCCAGCAGCTTAGGACAGGCACAAGAGACCCAGTACTTC
j_gene: TRBJ1-2; v_gene: TRBV5-4; abundance: -; d_gene: -; CDR3aa: CASSPRDYVSSTF; CDR3nt: TGTGCCAGCAGCCCCCGGGACTATGTTTCTAGTACCTTC
j_gene: TRBJ2-1; v_gene: TRBV6-1; abundance: once; d_gene: -; CDR3aa: CASSEAGGPVNEQFF; CDR3nt: TGTGCCAGCAGTGAAGCGGGGGGGCCTGTGAATGAGCAGTTCTTC
j_gene: TRBJ2-1; v_gene: TRBV25-1; abundance: -; d_gene: TRBD2; CDR3aa: CASSPAGTSGAYEQFF; CDR3nt: TGTGCCAGCAGTCCCGCGGGGACTAGCGGTGCTTATGAGCAGTTCTTC
j_gene: TRBJ1-6; v_gene: TRBV5-1; abundance: -; d_gene: -; CDR3aa: CASSWGPGDNSPLHF; CDR3nt: TGCGCCAGCAGCTGGGGACCAGGGGATAATTCACCCCTCCACTTT
j_gene: TRBJ1-2; v_gene: TRBV25-1; abundance: -; d_gene: -; CDR3aa: CASQRGLGYGYTF; CDR3nt: TGTGCCAGCCAGCGGGGTTTGGGATATGGCTACACCTTC
j_gene: TRBJ1-6; v_gene: TRBV7-9; abundance: -; d_gene: -; CDR3aa: CASSLGLRDYSPLHF; CDR3nt: TGTGCCAGCAGCTTAGGACTCAGGGACTACTCACCCCTCCACTTT
j_gene: TRBJ2-7; v_gene: TRBV14; abundance: -; d_gene: TRBD1; CDR3aa: CASSGQGYEQYF; CDR3nt: TGTGCCAGCAGCGGACAGGGGTACGAGCAGTACTTC
j_gene: TRBJ2-5; v_gene: TRBV6-6; abundance: -; d_gene: -; CDR3aa: CASSYGTSPETQYF; CDR3nt: TGTGCCAGCAGTTACGGAACTAGCCCGGAGACCCAGTACTTC
j_gene: TRBJ1-1; v_gene: TRBV7-9; abundance: few; d_gene: TRBD1; CDR3aa: CATSNRQGYTEAFF; CDR3nt: TGTGCCACCAGTAACCGACAGGGTTACACTGAAGCGTTCTTT
j_gene: TRBJ2-1; v_gene: TRBV27; abundance: -; d_gene: -; CDR3aa: CASSRDSFYEQFF; CDR3nt: TGTGCCAGCAGCCGGGACTCATTCTATGAGCAGTTCTTC
j_gene: TRBJ2-5; v_gene: TRBV5-4; abundance: once; d_gene: TRBD2; CDR3aa: CASSIWLGGGVQETQYF; CDR3nt: TGTGCCAGCAGCATATGGTTGGGCGGGGGGGTACAAGAGACCCAGTACTTC
j_gene: TRBJ2-2; v_gene: TRBV29-1; abundance: -; d_gene: TRBD2; CDR3aa: CSVGSGGPNGELFF; CDR3nt: TGCAGCGTTGGATCGGGGGGGCCAAACGGGGAGCTGTTTTTT
j_gene: TRBJ1-2; v_gene: TRBV5-8; abundance: few; d_gene: -; CDR3aa: CASSLNSYYGYTF; CDR3nt: TGTGCCAGCAGCTTGAACAGTTACTATGGCTACACCTTC
j_gene: TRBJ2-7; v_gene: TRBV7-9; abundance: -; d_gene: -; CDR3aa: CASSFDAGDYEQYF; CDR3nt: TGTGCCAGCAGCTTTGATGCAGGCGACTACGAGCAGTACTTC
j_gene: TRBJ1-2; v_gene: TRBV7-9; abundance: -; d_gene: -; CDR3aa: CASSSTGYGYTF; CDR3nt: TGTGCCAGCAGCTCCACGGGCTATGGCTACACCTTC
j_gene: TRBJ2-1; v_gene: TRBV5-1; abundance: -; d_gene: TRBD1; CDR3aa: CASSLAQGVGKQFF; CDR3nt: TGCGCCAGCAGCTTGGCCCAGGGGGTCGGTAAGCAGTTCTTC
j_gene: TRBJ1-4; v_gene: TRBV5-1; abundance: -; d_gene: -; CDR3aa: CASSLRGINEKLFF; CDR3nt: TGCGCCAGCAGCTTGCGCGGGATTAATGAAAAACTGTTTTTT
j_gene: TRBJ2-2; v_gene: TRBV2; abundance: few; d_gene: TRBD1; CDR3aa: CASSAQGIGELFF; CDR3nt: TGTGCCAGCAGTGCACAGGGGATCGGGGAGCTGTTTTTT
j_gene: TRBJ2-1; v_gene: TRBV5-1; abundance: -; d_gene: TRBD2; CDR3aa: CASSSTSGGARAYNEQFF; CDR3nt: TGCGCCAGCAGCTCGACTAGCGGGGGGGCCCGTGCCTACAATGAGCAGTTCTTC
j_gene: TRBJ2-1; v_gene: TRBV2; abundance: -; d_gene: -; CDR3aa: CASLDRTYNEQFF; CDR3nt: TGTGCCAGCTTGGACAGAACCTACAATGAGCAGTTCTTC
j_gene: TRBJ1-3; v_gene: TRBV27; abundance: -; d_gene: TRBD1; CDR3aa: CASSPGQASGNTIYF; CDR3nt: TGTGCCAGCAGCCCGGGACAGGCCTCTGGAAACACCATATATTTT
j_gene: TRBJ2-7; v_gene: TRBV19; abundance: once; d_gene: -; CDR3aa: CASSIAQDYEQYF; CDR3nt: TGTGCCAGTAGTATAGCACAGGATTACGAGCAGTACTTC
j_gene: TRBJ1-1; v_gene: TRBV27; abundance: once; d_gene: -; CDR3aa: CASSLKRNTEAFF; CDR3nt: TGTGCCAGCAGTTTGAAGAGAAATACTGAAGCTTTCTTT
j_gene: TRBJ1-1; v_gene: TRBV4-2; abundance: -; d_gene: -; CDR3aa: CASSQDTQGEAFF; CDR3nt: TGTGCCAGCAGCCAAGATACCCAGGGTGAAGCTTTCTTT
j_gene: TRBJ2-3; v_gene: TRBV25-1; abundance: -; d_gene: -; CDR3aa: CASSVIARITDTQYF; CDR3nt: TGTGCCAGCAGTGTCATAGCGAGAATCACAGATACGCAGTATTTT
j_gene: TRBJ2-7; v_gene: TRBV4-3; abundance: -; d_gene: TRBD1; CDR3aa: CASSQARGTGAYEQYF; CDR3nt: TGCGCCAGCAGCCAAGCCCGCGGGACAGGGGCCTACGAGCAGTACTTC
j_gene: TRBJ1-2; v_gene: TRBV15; abundance: -; d_gene: -; CDR3aa: CATSWGIQTNYGYTF; CDR3nt: TGTGCCACCAGTTGGGGCATACAAACGAACTATGGCTACACCTTC
j_gene: TRBJ2-7; v_gene: TRBV5-6; abundance: few; d_gene: TRBD2; CDR3aa: CASSPGLAGIGYEQYF; CDR3nt: TGTGCCAGCAGCCCGGGACTAGCGGGAATCGGATACGAGCAGTACTTC
j_gene: TRBJ2-4; v_gene: TRBV6-6; abundance: -; d_gene: TRBD2; CDR3aa: CASSPTSGNIQYF; CDR3nt: TGTGCCAGCAGTCCGACTAGCGGTAACATTCAGTACTTC
j_gene: TRBJ1-4; v_gene: TRBV30; abundance: -; d_gene: -; CDR3aa: CAWSVRGRPGEKLFF; CDR3nt: TGTGCCTGGAGTGTACGGGGTCGGCCGGGGGAAAAACTGTTTTTT
j_gene: TRBJ2-1; v_gene: TRBV15; abundance: -; d_gene: TRBD1; CDR3aa: CATSRDRQGLHEQFF; CDR3nt: TGTGCCACCAGCAGAGATAGACAGGGCCTCCATGAGCAGTTCTTC
j_gene: TRBJ2-2; v_gene: TRBV10-1; abundance: -; d_gene: -; CDR3aa: CASSGTTNTGELFF; CDR3nt: TGCGCCAGCAGTGGGACAACGAACACCGGGGAGCTGTTTTTT
j_gene: TRBJ2-2; v_gene: TRBV27; abundance: -; d_gene: TRBD2; CDR3aa: CASTMTSAPFNTGELFF; CDR3nt: TGTGCCAGCACCATGACTAGCGCACCTTTTAACACCGGGGAGCTGTTTTTT